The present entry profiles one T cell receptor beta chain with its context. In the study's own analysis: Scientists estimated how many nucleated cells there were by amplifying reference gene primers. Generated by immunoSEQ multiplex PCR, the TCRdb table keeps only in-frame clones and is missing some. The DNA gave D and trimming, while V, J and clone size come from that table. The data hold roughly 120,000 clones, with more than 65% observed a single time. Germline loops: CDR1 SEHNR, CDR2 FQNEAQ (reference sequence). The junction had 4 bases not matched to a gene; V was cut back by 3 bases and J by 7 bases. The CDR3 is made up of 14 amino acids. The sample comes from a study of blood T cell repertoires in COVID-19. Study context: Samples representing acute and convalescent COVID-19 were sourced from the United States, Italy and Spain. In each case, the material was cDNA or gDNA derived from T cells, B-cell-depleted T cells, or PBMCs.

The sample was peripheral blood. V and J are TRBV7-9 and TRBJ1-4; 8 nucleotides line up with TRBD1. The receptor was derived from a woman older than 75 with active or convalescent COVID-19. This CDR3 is CASSFQGASEKLFF. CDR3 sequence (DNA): TGTGCCAGCAGCTTTCAGGGGGCGTCTGAAAAACTGTTTTTT. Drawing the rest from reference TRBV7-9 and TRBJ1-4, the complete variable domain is DTGVSQNPRHKITKRGQNVTFRCDPISEHNRLYWYRQTLGQGPEFLTYFQNEAQLEKSRLLSDRFSAERPKGSFSTLEIQRTEQGDSAMYLCASSFQGASEKLFFGSGTQLSVL.